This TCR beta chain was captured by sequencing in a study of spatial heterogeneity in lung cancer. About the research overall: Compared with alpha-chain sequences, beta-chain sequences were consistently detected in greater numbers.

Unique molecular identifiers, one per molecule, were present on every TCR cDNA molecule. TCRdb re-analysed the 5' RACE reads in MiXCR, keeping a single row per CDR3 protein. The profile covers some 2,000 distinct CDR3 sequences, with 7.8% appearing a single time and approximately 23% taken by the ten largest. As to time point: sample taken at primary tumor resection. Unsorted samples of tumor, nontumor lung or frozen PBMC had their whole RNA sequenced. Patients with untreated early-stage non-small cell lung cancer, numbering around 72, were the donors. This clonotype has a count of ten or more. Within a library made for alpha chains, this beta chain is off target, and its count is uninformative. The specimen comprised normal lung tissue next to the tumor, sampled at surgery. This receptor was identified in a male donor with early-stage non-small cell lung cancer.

The CDR3 DNA reads as TGTGCCAGCAGCCAAGAAGAGACCCAGTACTTC. Translated, it gives CASSQEETQYF. The chain recombines TRBV3-1 with TRBJ2-5; D remains ambiguous. Between the trimmed V and J ends, which lost 0 bases and 4 bases, there was a span of 0 bases. This CDR3 is 11 amino acids long. Germline V lookup: CDR1 LGHDT, CDR2 YNNKEL (reference sequence).